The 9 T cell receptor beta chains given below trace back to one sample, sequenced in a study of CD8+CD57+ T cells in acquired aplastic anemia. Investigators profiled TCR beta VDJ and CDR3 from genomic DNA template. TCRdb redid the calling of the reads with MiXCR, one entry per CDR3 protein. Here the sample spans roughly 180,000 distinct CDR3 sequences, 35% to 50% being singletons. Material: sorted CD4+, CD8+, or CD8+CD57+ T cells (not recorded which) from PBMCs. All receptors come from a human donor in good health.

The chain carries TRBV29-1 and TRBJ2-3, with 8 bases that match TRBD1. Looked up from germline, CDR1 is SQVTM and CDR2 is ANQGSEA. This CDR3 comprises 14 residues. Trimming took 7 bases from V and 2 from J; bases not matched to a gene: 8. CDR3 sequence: CSGGTGLFTDTQYF. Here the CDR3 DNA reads TGCAGCGGGGGGACAGGCCTATTCACAGATACGCAGTATTTT.

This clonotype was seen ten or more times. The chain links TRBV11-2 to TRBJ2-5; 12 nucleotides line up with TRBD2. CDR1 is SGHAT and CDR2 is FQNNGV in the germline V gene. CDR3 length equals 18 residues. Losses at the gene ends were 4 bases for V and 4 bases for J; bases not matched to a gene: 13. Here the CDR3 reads CASSSLRYPGLAGETQYF. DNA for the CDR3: TGTGCCAGCAGCTCCCTTCGCTATCCGGGACTAGCGGGAGAGACCCAGTACTTC.

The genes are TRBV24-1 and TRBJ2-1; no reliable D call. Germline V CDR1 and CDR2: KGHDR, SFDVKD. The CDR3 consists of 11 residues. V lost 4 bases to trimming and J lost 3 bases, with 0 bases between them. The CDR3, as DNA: TGTGCCACCAGTGACTACAATGAGCAGTTCTTC. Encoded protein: CATSDYNEQFF.

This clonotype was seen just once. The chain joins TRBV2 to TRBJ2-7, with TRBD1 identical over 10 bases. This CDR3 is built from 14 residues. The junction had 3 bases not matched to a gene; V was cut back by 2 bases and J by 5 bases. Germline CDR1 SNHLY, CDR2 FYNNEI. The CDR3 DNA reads TGTGCCAGCAGTGAATTGGGACAGGGGAACGAGCAGTACTTC. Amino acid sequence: CASSELGQGNEQYF.

CDR3 nucleotides: TGTGCCAGCAGTTTAGTGGGACTAGCGGGGAGCTACGAGCAGTACTTC. Its translation: CASSLVGLAGSYEQYF. The chain links TRBV12-3 or TRBV12-4 to TRBJ2-7; 13 bases match TRBD2. The CDR3 spans 16 residues. The V segment lost 1 base and the J segment 3 bases; nucleotides outside the gene matches: 3.

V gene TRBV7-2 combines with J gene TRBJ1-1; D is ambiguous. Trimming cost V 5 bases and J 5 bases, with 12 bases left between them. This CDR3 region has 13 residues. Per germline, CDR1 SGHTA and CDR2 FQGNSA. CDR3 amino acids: CASSQFEQTEAFF. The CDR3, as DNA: TGTGCCAGCAGCCAATTCGAACAAACTGAAGCTTTCTTT.

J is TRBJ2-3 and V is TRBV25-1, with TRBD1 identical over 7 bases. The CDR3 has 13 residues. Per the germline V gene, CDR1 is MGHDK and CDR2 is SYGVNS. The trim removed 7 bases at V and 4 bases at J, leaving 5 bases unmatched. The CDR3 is CASTGTEADTQYF. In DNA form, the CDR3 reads TGTGCCAGCACCGGGACAGAGGCAGATACGCAGTATTTT.

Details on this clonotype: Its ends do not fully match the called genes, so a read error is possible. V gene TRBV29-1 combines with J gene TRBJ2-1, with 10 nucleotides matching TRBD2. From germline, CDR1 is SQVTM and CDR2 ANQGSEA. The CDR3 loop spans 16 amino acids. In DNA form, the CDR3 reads TGCAGCGTTGTCCCGGGGCTAGCGGGAGCAAACAATGATCAGTTCTTC. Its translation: CSVVPGLAGANNDQFF.

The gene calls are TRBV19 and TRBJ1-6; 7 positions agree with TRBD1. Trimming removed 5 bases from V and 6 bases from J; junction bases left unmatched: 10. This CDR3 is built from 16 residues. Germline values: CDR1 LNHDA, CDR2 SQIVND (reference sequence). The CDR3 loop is CASSEAGQRINSPLHF. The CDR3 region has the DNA TGTGCCAGTAGTGAAGCGGGACAGCGAATTAATTCACCCCTCCACTTT.